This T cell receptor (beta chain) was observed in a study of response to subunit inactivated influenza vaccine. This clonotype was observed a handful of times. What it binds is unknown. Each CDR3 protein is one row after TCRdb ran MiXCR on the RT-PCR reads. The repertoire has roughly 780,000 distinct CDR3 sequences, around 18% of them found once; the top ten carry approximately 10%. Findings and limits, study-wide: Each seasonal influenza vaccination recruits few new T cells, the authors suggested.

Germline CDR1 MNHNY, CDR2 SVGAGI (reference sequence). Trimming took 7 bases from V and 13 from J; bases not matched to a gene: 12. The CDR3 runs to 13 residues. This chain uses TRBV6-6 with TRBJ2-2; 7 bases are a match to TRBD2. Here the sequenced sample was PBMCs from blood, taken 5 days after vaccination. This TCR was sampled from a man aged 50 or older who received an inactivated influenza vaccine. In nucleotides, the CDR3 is TGTGCCAGCACCAAAGACAGTTGGGAGGGGCTGTTTTTT. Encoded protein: CASTKDSWEGLFF.